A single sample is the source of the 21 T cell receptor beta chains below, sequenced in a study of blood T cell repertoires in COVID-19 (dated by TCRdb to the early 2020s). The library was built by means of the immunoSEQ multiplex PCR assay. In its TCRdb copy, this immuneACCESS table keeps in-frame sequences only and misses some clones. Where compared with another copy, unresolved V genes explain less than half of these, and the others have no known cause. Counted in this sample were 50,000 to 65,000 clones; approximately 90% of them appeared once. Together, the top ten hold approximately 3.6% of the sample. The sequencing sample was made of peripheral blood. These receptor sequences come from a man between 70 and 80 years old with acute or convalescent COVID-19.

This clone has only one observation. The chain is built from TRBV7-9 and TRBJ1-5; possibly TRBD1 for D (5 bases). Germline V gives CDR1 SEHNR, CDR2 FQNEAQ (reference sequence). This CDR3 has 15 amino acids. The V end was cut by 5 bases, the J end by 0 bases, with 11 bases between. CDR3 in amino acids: CASSTGVSSNQPQHF. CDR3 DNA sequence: TGTGCCAGCAGCACAGGTGTATCTAGCAATCAGCCCCAGCATTTT.

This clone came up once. The CDR3 nucleotides are TGTGCCAGTAGTTCAAGAGGACAGGGGATGGCCGGGGAGCTGTTTTTT. Translating it yields CASSSRGQGMAGELFF. This sequence joins TRBV19 and TRBJ2-2, with 9 nucleotides matching TRBD1. V trimming: 5 bases; J trimming: 6 bases; junction bases outside the gene matches: 10. CDR3 length equals 16 residues. CDR1 is LNHDA, CDR2 SQIVND, per germline (reference sequence).

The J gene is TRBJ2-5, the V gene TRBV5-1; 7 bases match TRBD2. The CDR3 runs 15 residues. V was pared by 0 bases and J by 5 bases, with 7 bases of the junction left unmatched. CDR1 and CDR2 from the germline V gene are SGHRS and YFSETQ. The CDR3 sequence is CASSLGDYNGETQYF. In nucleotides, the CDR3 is TGCGCCAGCAGCTTGGGGGACTACAACGGGGAGACCCAGTACTTC. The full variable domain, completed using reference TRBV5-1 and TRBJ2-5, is KAGVTQTPRYLIKTRGQQVTLSCSPISGHRSVSWYQQTPGQGLQFLFEYFSETQRNKGNFPGRFSGRQFSNSRSEMNVSTLELGDSALYLCASSLGDYNGETQYFGPGTRLLVL.

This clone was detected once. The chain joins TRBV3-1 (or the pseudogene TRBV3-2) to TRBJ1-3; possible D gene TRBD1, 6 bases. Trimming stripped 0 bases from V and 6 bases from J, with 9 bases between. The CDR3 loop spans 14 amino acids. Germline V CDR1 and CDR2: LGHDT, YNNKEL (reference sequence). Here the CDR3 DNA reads TGTGCCAGCAGCCAAGAAGGGGGAGAAAACACCATATATTTT. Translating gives CASSQEGGENTIYF.

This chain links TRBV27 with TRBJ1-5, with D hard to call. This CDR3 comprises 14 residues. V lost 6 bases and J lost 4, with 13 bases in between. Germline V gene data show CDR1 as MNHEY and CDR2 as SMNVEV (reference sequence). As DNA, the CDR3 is TGTGCCAGCAGCCTAGCGGTGGGAAATCAGCCCCAGCATTTT. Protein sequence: CASSLAVGNQPQHF.

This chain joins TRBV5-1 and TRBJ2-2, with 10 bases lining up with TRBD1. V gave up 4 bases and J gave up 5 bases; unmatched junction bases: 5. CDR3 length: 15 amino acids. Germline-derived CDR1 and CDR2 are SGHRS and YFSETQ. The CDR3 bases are TGCGCCAGCAGCGTGACAGGGGGCGGGACCGGGGAGCTGTTTTTT. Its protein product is CASSVTGGGTGELFF.

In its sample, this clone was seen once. CDR3 DNA: TGTGCCAGCAGGGATGGACAGGGCGAGCAGTACTTC. Its protein product is CASRDGQGEQYF. This sequence joins TRBV6-4 and TRBJ2-7; 8 bases are shared with TRBD1. CDR1 and CDR2 (germline): MRHNA, SNTAGT. V was pared by 6 bases and J by 6 bases, with 4 bases of the junction left unmatched. This CDR3 contains 12 residues.

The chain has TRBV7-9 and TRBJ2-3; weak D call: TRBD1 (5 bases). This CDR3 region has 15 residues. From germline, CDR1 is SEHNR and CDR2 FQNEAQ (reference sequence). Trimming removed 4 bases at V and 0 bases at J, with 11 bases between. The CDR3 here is CASSWTPASTDTQYF. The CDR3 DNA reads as TGTGCCAGCAGCTGGACACCTGCTAGCACAGATACGCAGTATTTT.

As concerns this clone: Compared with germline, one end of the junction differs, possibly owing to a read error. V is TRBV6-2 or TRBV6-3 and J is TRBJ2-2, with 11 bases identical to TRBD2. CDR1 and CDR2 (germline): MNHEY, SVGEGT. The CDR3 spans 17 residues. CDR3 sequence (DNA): TGTGCCAGCAGTTACTCGACTAGCGGGGTGAACCCCGGGGAGCTGTTTTTT. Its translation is CASSYSTSGVNPGELFF.

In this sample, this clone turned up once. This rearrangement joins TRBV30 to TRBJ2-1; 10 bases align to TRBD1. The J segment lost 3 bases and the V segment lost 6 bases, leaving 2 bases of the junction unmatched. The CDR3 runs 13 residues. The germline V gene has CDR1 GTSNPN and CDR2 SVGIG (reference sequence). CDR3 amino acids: CACGQGDYNEQFF. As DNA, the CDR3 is TGTGCCTGCGGACAGGGGGACTACAATGAGCAGTTCTTC. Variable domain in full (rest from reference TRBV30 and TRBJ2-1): SQTIHQWPATLVQPVGSPLSLECTVEGTSNPNLYWYRQAAGRGLQLLFYSVGIGQISSEVPQNLSASRPQDRQFILSSKKLLLSDSGFYLCACGQGDYNEQFFGPGTRLTVL.

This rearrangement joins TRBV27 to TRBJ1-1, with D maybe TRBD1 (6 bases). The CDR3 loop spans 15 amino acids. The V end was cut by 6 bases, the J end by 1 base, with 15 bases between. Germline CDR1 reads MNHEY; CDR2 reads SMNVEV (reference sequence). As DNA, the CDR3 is TGTGCCAGCAGGAACCTCAGGGGCTCGAACACTGAAGCTTTCTTT. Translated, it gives CASRNLRGSNTEAFF.

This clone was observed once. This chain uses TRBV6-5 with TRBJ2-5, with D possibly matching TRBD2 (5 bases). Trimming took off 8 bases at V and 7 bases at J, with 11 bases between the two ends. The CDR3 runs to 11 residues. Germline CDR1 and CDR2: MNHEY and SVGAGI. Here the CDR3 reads CASRGRGTQYF. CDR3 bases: TGTGCCAGCCGAGGGAGAGGGACCCAGTACTTC.

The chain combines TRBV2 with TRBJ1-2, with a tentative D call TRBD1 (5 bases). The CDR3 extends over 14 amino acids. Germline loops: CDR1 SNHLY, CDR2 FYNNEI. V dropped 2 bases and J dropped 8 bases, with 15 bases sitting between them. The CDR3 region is CASSESRGMGGYTF. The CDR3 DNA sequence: TGTGCCAGCAGTGAATCCCGGGGGATGGGGGGCTACACCTTC.

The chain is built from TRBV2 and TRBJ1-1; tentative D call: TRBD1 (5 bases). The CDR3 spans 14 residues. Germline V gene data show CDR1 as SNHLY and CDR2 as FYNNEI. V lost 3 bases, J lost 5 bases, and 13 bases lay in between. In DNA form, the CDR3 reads TGTGCCAGCAGTGAGGTTCAGGGCGTGACTGAAGCTTTCTTT. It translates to CASSEVQGVTEAFF. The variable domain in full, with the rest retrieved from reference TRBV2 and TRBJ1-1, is EPEVTQTPSHQVTQMGQEVILRCVPISNHLYFYWYRQILGQKVEFLVSFYNNEISEKSEIFDDQFSVERPDGSNFTLKIRSTKLEDSAMYFCASSEVQGVTEAFFGQGTRLTVV.

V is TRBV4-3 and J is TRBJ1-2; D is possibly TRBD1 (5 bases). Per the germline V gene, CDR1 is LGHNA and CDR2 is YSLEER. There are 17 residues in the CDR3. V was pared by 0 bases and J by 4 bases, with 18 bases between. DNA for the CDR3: TGCGCCAGCAGCCAAGAACCCGACAGCCGTCTCGGCTATGGCTACACCTTC. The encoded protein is CASSQEPDSRLGYGYTF.

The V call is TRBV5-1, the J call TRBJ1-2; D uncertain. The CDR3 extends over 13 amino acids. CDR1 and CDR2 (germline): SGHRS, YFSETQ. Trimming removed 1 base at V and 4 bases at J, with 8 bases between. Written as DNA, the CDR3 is TGCGCCAGCAGCTTGTCAGTTCTCTATGGCTACACCTTC. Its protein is CASSLSVLYGYTF.

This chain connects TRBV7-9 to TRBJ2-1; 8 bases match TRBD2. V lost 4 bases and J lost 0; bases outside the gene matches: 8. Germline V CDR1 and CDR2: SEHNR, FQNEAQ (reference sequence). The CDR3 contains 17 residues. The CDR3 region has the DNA TGTGCCAGCAGCTCCGGGGGGGGAAGTAGCTCCTACAATGAGCAGTTCTTC. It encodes CASSSGGGSSSYNEQFF. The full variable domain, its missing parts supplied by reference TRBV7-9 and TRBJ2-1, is DTGVSQNPRHKITKRGQNVTFRCDPISEHNRLYWYRQTLGQGPEFLTYFQNEAQLEKSRLLSDRFSAERPKGSFSTLEIQRTEQGDSAMYLCASSSGGGSSSYNEQFFGPGTRLTVL.

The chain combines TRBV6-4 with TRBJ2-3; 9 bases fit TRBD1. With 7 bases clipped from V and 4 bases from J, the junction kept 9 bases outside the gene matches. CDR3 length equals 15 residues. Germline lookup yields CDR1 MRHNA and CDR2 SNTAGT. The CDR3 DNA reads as TGTGCCAGCAAAGAACAGGGGGCGAGGGCAGATACGCAGTATTTT. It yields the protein CASKEQGARADTQYF.

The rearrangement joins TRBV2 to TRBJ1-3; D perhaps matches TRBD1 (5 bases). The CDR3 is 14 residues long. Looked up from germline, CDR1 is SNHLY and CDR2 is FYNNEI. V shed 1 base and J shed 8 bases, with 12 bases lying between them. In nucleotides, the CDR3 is TGTGCCAGCAGTGAAGTCAGGGTAATAGACACCATATATTTT. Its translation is CASSEVRVIDTIYF.

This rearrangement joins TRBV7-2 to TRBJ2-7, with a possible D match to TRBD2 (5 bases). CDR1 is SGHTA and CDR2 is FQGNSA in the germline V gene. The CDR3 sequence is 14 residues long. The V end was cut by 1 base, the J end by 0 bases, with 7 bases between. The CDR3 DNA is TGTGCCAGCAGCTTAGAGAGGGACTCCTACGAGCAGTACTTC. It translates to CASSLERDSYEQYF.

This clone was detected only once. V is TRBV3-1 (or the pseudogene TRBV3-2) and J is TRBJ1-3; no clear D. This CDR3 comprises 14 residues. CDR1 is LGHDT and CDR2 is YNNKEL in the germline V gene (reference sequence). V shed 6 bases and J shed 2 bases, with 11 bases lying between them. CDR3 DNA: TGTGCCAGCAGTCTCGGGGAGGCTGGAAACACCATATATTTT. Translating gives CASSLGEAGNTIYF.